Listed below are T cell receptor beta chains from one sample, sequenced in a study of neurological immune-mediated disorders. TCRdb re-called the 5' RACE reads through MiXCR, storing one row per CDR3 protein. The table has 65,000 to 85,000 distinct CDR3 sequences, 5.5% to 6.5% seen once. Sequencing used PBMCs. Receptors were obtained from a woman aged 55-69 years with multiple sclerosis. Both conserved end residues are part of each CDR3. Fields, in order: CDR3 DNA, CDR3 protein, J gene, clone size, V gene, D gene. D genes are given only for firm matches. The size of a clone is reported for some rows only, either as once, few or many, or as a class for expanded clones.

TGTGCCAGCAGCGATGACAGGGGGCGAGAAGATACGCAGTATTTT CASSDDRGREDTQYF TRBJ2-3 many TRBV7-9 TRBD1
TGCAGTGCTAGTGCCGGGACAGGGGGCGGTCAGCCCCAGCATTTT CSASAGTGGGQPQHF TRBJ1-5 many TRBV20-1 TRBD1
TGTGCCAGCAGTTACCCACAGGGGGCTGACACCGGGGAGCTGTTTTTT CASSYPQGADTGELFF TRBJ2-2 few TRBV27 TRBD1
TGCAGTGCTAGGAATCTTTGGGGACAGATGAACACTGAAGCTTTCTTT CSARNLWGQMNTEAFF TRBJ1-1 many TRBV20-1 TRBD1
TGTGCTAGCAGCATGGGACTAGCCAGCACAGATACGCAGTATTTT CASSMGLASTDTQYF TRBJ2-3 . TRBV7-7 TRBD2
TGCGCCAGCAGCTTGGCAATCACCGGGGAGCTGTTTTTT CASSLAITGELFF TRBJ2-2 many TRBV5-1 .
TGCAGCGTTGTGAGACTCAGGGGACTCGGTATGGGGAACTACGAGCAGTACTTC CSVVRLRGLGMGNYEQYF TRBJ2-7 many TRBV29-1 .
TGTGCCAGCAGTTTTCTAGGGGATGAGCAGTTCTTC CASSFLGDEQFF TRBJ2-1 many TRBV28 .
TGTGCCAGCAGTTCCCGGTCCAGGCCCCAAGAGACCCAGTACTTC CASSSRSRPQETQYF TRBJ2-5 many TRBV27 .
TGTGCCAGCAGCTTATACTCAGGGGGGACCTACAATGAGCAGTTCTTC CASSLYSGGTYNEQFF TRBJ2-1 many TRBV7-6 .
TGTGCCAGCAGCCCGCTCCGGGCGGCAGTAGGCTCACCCCTCCACTTT CASSPLRAAVGSPLHF TRBJ1-6 few TRBV3-1 .
TGTGCCACCAGCAGAGAGGGGCGGCGTACTAGCACAGATACGCAGTATTTT CATSREGRRTSTDTQYF TRBJ2-3 many TRBV15 .
TGTGCCAGCAGCAAAGTGGCAGGGAGCTCCTACGAGCAGTACTTC CASSKVAGSSYEQYF TRBJ2-7 many TRBV21-1 .
TGTGCCAGCAGTCCCGGAGACCTGACAGGGTGGACTGAAGCTTTCTTT CASSPGDLTGWTEAFF TRBJ1-1 many TRBV6-5 TRBD1
TGTGCCAGCACGACTACGCGGGGGCTGAACACTGAAGCTTTCTTT CASTTTRGLNTEAFF TRBJ1-1 few TRBV2 .
TGTGCCAGCAGCCCTCCGGTGGGGGCAGCGTCGCGAACTTTCTTT CASSPPVGAASRTFF TRBJ1-1 many TRBV5-5 .
TGTGCCAGCAGCCAAGATCCGGGGGGCCTGGGTGGTGAGCAGTTCTTC CASSQDPGGLGGEQFF TRBJ2-1 many TRBV3-1 .
TGCGCCAGCAGAGTAATCCGTAGGGGATACAATGAGCAGTTCTTC CASRVIRRGYNEQFF TRBJ2-1 many TRBV5-1 .
TGTGTCAGCAGACTAGCGGGGGGGCTTTATACGCAGTATTTT CVSRLAGGLYTQYF TRBJ2-3 . TRBV27 TRBD2
TGCGCCAGCAGCCCCGGACTAGCGTCAGATACGCAGTATTTT CASSPGLASDTQYF TRBJ2-3 many TRBV5-1 TRBD2
TGTGCCATCAGTGAGTCAGGACAGGGCTCAGATACGCAGTATTTT CAISESGQGSDTQYF TRBJ2-3 many TRBV10-3 TRBD1
TGTGCCAGCACGATAGCGGGGGTACAAGAGACCCAGTACTTC CASTIAGVQETQYF TRBJ2-5 many TRBV12-3/TRBV12-4 TRBD2
TGCGCCAGCAGTGGAGGACAGGGGGCAGGGACCGGGGAGCTGTTTTTT CASSGGQGAGTGELFF TRBJ2-2 . TRBV10-1 TRBD1
TGTGCCAGCAGCCTTGGACCCTTTCGTCCCAGGGTGAACACTGAAGCTTTCTTT CASSLGPFRPRVNTEAFF TRBJ1-1 many TRBV14 .
TGTGCCAGCAGAGGGAGGGGGGGGCTCTACGAGCAGTACTTC CASRGRGGLYEQYF TRBJ2-7 many TRBV12-3/TRBV12-4 .
TGCGCCAGCAGCTTGTTTACGGGCCGGGAACCGCCCCTAAAGGGCACTGAAGCTTTCTTT CASSLFTGREPPLKGTEAFF TRBJ1-1 many TRBV5-1 .
TGTGCCAGCAGTTCCGGGGTAGCGGGTGGTGAGCAGTTCTTC CASSSGVAGGEQFF TRBJ2-1 many TRBV6-2/TRBV6-3 TRBD2
TGCGCCAGCAGGCCGCGGGGAAACACTGAAGCTTTCTTT CASRPRGNTEAFF TRBJ1-1 many TRBV5-1 .
TGTGCCACCAGCAGAGGGACAGGGGAAAATCAGCCCCAGCATTTT CATSRGTGENQPQHF TRBJ1-5 many TRBV15 TRBD1
TGTGCCAGCAGCCAAGTGAACAGGGGGTCGCCCCAGCATTTT CASSQVNRGSPQHF TRBJ1-5 many TRBV3-1 TRBD1
TGCAGTGCTAGAGTTGGACAGGCCTTAGGCACTGAAGCTTTCTTT CSARVGQALGTEAFF TRBJ1-1 many TRBV20-1 TRBD1
TGTGCCACCAGTTCTGTCAACGCCTACGAGCAGTACTTC CATSSVNAYEQYF TRBJ2-7 many TRBV15 .
TGCAGTGCTCCAACAGCTCTCTCTGAAGCTTTCTTT CSAPTALSEAFF TRBJ1-1 many TRBV20-1 .
TGTGCCAGCAGCACACAGGGGGCCGGCACAGATACGCAGTATTTT CASSTQGAGTDTQYF TRBJ2-3 many TRBV7-8 TRBD1
TGTGCCAGCAGCTTAGTTGCGGGGGGCCTGAACATTCAGTACTTC CASSLVAGGLNIQYF TRBJ2-4 many TRBV7-9 TRBD2
TGTGCCAGTTCCCGGGACAGACTGACTTACGAGCAGTACTTC CASSRDRLTYEQYF TRBJ2-7 many TRBV2 TRBD1
TGCGCCAGCAGCTTACCCACCAGGGGAAAGACTAGCATCTACGAGCAGTACTTC CASSLPTRGKTSIYEQYF TRBJ2-7 many TRBV5-1 .
TGTGCCAGCAGTCCAACAGGGACTACGAACACTGAAGCTTTCTTT CASSPTGTTNTEAFF TRBJ1-1 . TRBV6-1 .
TGTGCCAGCAGGCCCCTGAGGAACACCGGGGAGCTGTTTTTT CASRPLRNTGELFF TRBJ2-2 . TRBV6-5 .
TGTGCCATCAGGGGACAGGGTCGGACTGAAGCTTTCTTT CAIRGQGRTEAFF TRBJ1-1 many TRBV10-3 TRBD1